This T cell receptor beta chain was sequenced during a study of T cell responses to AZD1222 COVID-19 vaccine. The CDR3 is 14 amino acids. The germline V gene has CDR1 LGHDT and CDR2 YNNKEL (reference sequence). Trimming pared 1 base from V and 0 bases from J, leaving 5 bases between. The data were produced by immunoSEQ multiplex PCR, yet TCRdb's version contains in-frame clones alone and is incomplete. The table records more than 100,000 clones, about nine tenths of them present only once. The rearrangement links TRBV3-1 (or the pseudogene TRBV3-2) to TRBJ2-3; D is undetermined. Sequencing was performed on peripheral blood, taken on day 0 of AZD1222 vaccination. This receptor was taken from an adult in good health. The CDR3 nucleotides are TGTGCCAGCAGCCAAGTTCTGAGCACAGATACGCAGTATTTT. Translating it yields CASSQVLSTDTQYF.